Presented here are 17 T cell receptor beta chains from one specimen sequenced in a study of T-cell reconstitution after alpha-beta-depleted transplantation in children (dated by TCRdb to between 2015 and 2016). The method behind the library was PCR. Sequencing relied on an Illumina HiSeq 2500. TCR library preparation used molecular barcoding, with unique molecular identifiers applied to normalize quantification of the TCRbeta repertoire. The raw public reads went through TCRdb reprocessing: fastp at Q25, MiXCR clone calling, in-frame beta chains kept. Rows are unified per CDR3 protein, each entry keeping the most common DNA and genes. The sample has under 850,000 distinct CDR3 sequences on record, under 15% of them singletons. Of the sample, around 0.79% falls within the top ten clones. The treatment or condition label, read with the paper, signifies: allogeneic hematopoietic cell transplantation with graft depleted of TCRalphabeta T cells and CD19 B cells.

Here the sequenced sample was PBMCs, taken before TCRalphabeta/CD19-depleted stem cell transplant. Source of these receptors: a girl aged 2 to 10 with congenital amegakaryocytic thrombocytopenia, due to receive a stem cell transplant.

V usage is TRBV7-8 and J usage is TRBJ2-2, with D tentatively TRBD2 (5 bases). Deletions cut 8 bases from V and 3 bases from J, with 13 bases between. The CDR3 runs to 14 residues. The germline V gene encodes CDR1 SGHVS and CDR2 FQNEAQ. The chain's CDR3 is CASSSGIDTGELFF. CDR3 in DNA: TGTGCCAGCTCTTCCGGGATCGACACCGGGGAGCTGTTTTTT.

This clonotype was seen ten or more times. This chain joins TRBV5-1 and TRBJ2-1; D is unclear. V lost 0 bases to trimming and J lost 3 bases, with 10 bases between them. Germline V gene data show CDR1 as SGHRS and CDR2 as YFSETQ. The CDR3 spans 15 residues. Written as DNA, the CDR3 is TGCGCCAGCAGCTTGGCCCTGGGGATCTACAATGAGCAGTTCTTC. Protein sequence: CASSLALGIYNEQFF. The entire variable domain, with the rest obtained from reference TRBV5-1 and TRBJ2-1, is as follows: KAGVTQTPRYLIKTRGQQVTLSCSPISGHRSVSWYQQTPGQGLQFLFEYFSETQRNKGNFPGRFSGRQFSNSRSEMNVSTLELGDSALYLCASSLALGIYNEQFFGPGTRLTVL.

The chain recombines TRBV7-8 with TRBJ2-2; D ambiguous. Germline values: CDR1 SGHVS, CDR2 FQNEAQ. The CDR3 length is 11 residues. Deletions cut 10 bases from V and 3 bases from J, with 6 bases between. The CDR3 region has the DNA TGTGCCACCTATGACACCGGGGAGCTGTTTTTT. It yields the protein CATYDTGELFF.

This rearrangement joins TRBV3-1 to TRBJ1-2, with TRBD1 as a possible D gene (5 bases). In germline, CDR1 is LGHDT, CDR2 YNNKEL (reference sequence). The CDR3 is made up of 16 amino acids. Trimming left V 0 bases short and J 8 bases short, with 19 bases between. In DNA, the CDR3 is TGTGCCAGCAGCCAAGATAACGGAAGGGGAGGGTTCGGCTACACCTTC. Amino acid sequence: CASSQDNGRGGFGYTF. The whole variable domain, remainder taken from reference TRBV3-1 and TRBJ1-2, is DTAVSQTPKYLVTQMGNDKSIKCEQNLGHDTMYWYKQDSKKFLKIMFSYNNKELIINETVPNRFSPKSPDKAHLNLHINSLELGDSAVYFCASSQDNGRGGFGYTFGSGTRLTVV.

This clonotype was counted many times. The chain has TRBV4-1 and TRBJ2-1; D may correspond to TRBD1 or TRBD2 (6 bases each). The V and J ends lost 0 bases and 8 bases respectively, with 20 bases between them. The CDR3 sequence is 17 residues long. Germline lookup yields CDR1 MGHRA and CDR2 YSYEKL. This CDR3 is CASSQEDNVRGPYEQFF. The CDR3 DNA reads TGCGCCAGCAGCCAAGAGGACAATGTTCGGGGGCCATATGAGCAGTTCTTC.

The rearrangement joins TRBV11-1 to TRBJ2-6; 7 positions match TRBD2. CDR1 and CDR2 (germline): SGHAT, FQDESV (reference sequence). This CDR3 region has 19 residues. The J segment lost 0 bases and the V segment lost 5 bases, leaving 13 bases of the junction unmatched. The CDR3 DNA follows: TGTGCCAGCAGCCCGACGGGGGGTGACCTTCGCTCTGGGGCCAACGTCCTGACTTTC. It codes for CASSPTGGDLRSGANVLTF. Supplemented by reference TRBV11-1 and TRBJ2-6, the full variable domain reads EAEVAQSPRYKITEKSQAVAFWCDPISGHATLYWYRQILGQGPELLVQFQDESVVDDSQLPKDRFSAERLKGVDSTLKIQPAELGDSAMYLCASSPTGGDLRSGANVLTFGAGSRLTVL.

At least ten counts were recorded for this clonotype. V and J are TRBV6-1 and TRBJ2-3; no clear D. Trimming removed 6 bases at V and 0 bases at J, with 22 bases between. Germline assignment: CDR1 MNHNS and CDR2 SASEGT. The CDR3 length is 18 residues. CDR3 bases: TGTGCCAGCAGCCCAAGGCCCCACTTAGTGGTTAGCACAGATACGCAGTATTTT. Translated, it gives CASSPRPHLVVSTDTQYF.

The chain employs TRBV15 and TRBJ2-1; D uncertain. The CDR3 is 13 amino acids. V gave up 0 bases and J gave up 5 bases, with 5 bases separating them. The germline CDR1 and CDR2 sequences are LNHNV and YYDKDF (reference sequence). CDR3 coding DNA: TGTGCCACCAGCAGAGATCCAAACAATGAGCAGTTCTTC. Residues: CATSRDPNNEQFF.

The table lists this clonotype with a few counts. CDR3 in amino acids: CASSLAGFAYGYTF. DNA for the CDR3: TGTGCCAGCAGCTTAGCAGGTTTCGCTTATGGCTACACCTTC. The chain carries TRBV7-9 and TRBJ1-2; no reliable D call. The CDR3 is 14 residues long. The V and J ends lost 0 bases and 5 bases respectively, with 10 bases between them. From germline, CDR1 is SEHNR and CDR2 FQNEAQ (reference sequence).

The sample holds many counts of this clonotype. The chain combines TRBV6-6 with TRBJ2-3; weak D call: TRBD1 (6 bases). The CDR3 has 13 amino acids. Germline CDR1 is MNHNY and CDR2 is SVGAGI (reference sequence). V was shortened by 6 bases and J by 4 bases, with 11 bases between the two germline ends. CDR3 sequence reads: CASREQGSDTQYF. Here the CDR3 DNA reads TGTGCCAGCAGGGAACAGGGCTCAGATACGCAGTATTTT.

This clonotype was detected many times. This sequence joins TRBV7-9 and TRBJ2-1; D gene ambiguous. Per germline, CDR1 SEHNR and CDR2 FQNEAQ (reference sequence). Deletions cut 8 bases from V and 5 bases from J, with 7 bases between. The CDR3 has 11 amino acids. CDR3 sequence: CASRRDNEQFF. The CDR3 region has the DNA TGTGCCAGCCGACGGGACAATGAGCAGTTCTTC.

This clonotype was found a few times. The chain has TRBV20-1 and TRBJ2-1; possibly TRBD1 for D (5 bases). This CDR3 is 14 amino acids long. With 6 bases removed from V and 9 bases from J, the gap between germline ends came to 21 bases. The germline CDR1 and CDR2 sequences are DFQATT and SNEGSKA (reference sequence). Here the CDR3 reads CSALMGPMDGEQFF. The DNA of the CDR3 is TGCAGTGCCCTAATGGGGCCCATGGATGGTGAGCAGTTCTTC.

In its sample, this clonotype was seen many times. The rearrangement joins TRBV11-2 to TRBJ2-7; 15 bases align to TRBD2. The CDR3 length is 18 residues. Trimming took 5 bases from V and 1 from J; bases not matched to a gene: 9. Germline V gene lookup returns CDR1 SGHAT and CDR2 FQNNGV. This chain's CDR3 is CASSVGTSGRTSSYEQYF. The CDR3 DNA reads TGTGCCAGCAGCGTAGGGACTAGCGGGAGGACATCTTCCTACGAGCAGTACTTC.

This clonotype was counted many times. The J gene is TRBJ1-1, the V gene TRBV27; D uncertain. V lost 6 bases and J 7 bases, leaving 9 bases between the germline ends. Looked up from germline, CDR1 is MNHEY and CDR2 is SMNVEV (reference sequence). The CDR3 is 11 amino acids. In DNA form, the CDR3 reads TGTGCCAGCAGCCGTGGCCTTGAAGCTTTCTTT. Residues: CASSRGLEAFF.

This chain joins TRBV20-1 and TRBJ2-2, with 12 bases lining up with TRBD2. From germline, CDR1 is DFQATT and CDR2 SNEGSKA (reference sequence). V lost 6 bases to trimming and J lost 3 bases; unmatched junction nucleotides: 5. This CDR3 is 15 amino acids long. DNA of the CDR3: TGCAGTGCGAGGACTAGCGGGACGTACACCGGGGAGCTGTTTTTT. It encodes CSARTSGTYTGELFF.

The table lists this clonotype with a few counts. The chain is built from TRBV14 and TRBJ2-3; possible D gene TRBD2, 5 bases. Trimming pared 2 bases from V and 8 bases from J, leaving 11 bases between. In germline, CDR1 is SGHDN, CDR2 FVKESK. The CDR3 loop spans 13 amino acids. The CDR3 loop reads CASSQKDWGTQYF. In DNA form, the CDR3 reads TGTGCCAGCAGCCAAAAGGACTGGGGTACGCAGTATTTT. Based on the CDR3 plus reference TRBV14 and TRBJ2-3, the full variable domain is EAGVTQFPSHSVIEKGQTVTLRCDPISGHDNLYWYRRVMGKEIKFLLHFVKESKQDESGMPNNRFLAERTGGTYSTLKVQPAELEDSGVYFCASSQKDWGTQYFGPGTRLTVL.

The chain is built from TRBV11-2 and TRBJ2-2; no reliable D call. Germline loops: CDR1 SGHAT, CDR2 FQNNGV. The CDR3 is 15 amino acids. V was shortened by 0 bases and J by 6 bases, with 11 bases between the two germline ends. CDR3 loop: CASSLDWVEAGELFF. The CDR3 DNA is TGTGCCAGCAGCTTAGACTGGGTGGAAGCCGGGGAGCTGTTTTTT.